A selection of T cell receptor beta chains follows, all from one sample in a study of T cell responses to AZD1222 COVID-19 vaccine. Profiling relied on immunoSEQ multiplex PCR, and the TCRdb table lists in-frame clones only, not all of them. The sample holds over 140,000 clones; about nine tenths are singletons and the top ten take approximately 5.4%. Here the sequenced sample was peripheral blood, taken on day 0 of AZD1222 vaccination. The receptors stem from an adult in good health. Each CDR3 is given with its conserved first and last residue. A D gene is named only where the DNA matches it firmly. The size entry is marked missing in some rows and otherwise reads once, few, many or a size class.

TGTGCCAGCAGCTACCCGGGGGCCGACGCAGATACGCAGTATTTT	CASSYPGADADTQYF	NA	TRBV28	TRBJ2-3	NA
TGTGCCAGCAGTTACCAGCACACAGATACGCAGTATTTT	CASSYQHTDTQYF	NA	TRBV6-5	TRBJ2-3	NA
TGCGCCAGCAGCCCGGGACAGGGCGGCGTAGGAAATCAGCCCCAGCATTTT	CASSPGQGGVGNQPQHF	TRBD1	TRBV5-1	TRBJ1-5	few
TGCGCCAGCAGCTTTGGCAGGTCAGATACCACAGATACGCAGTATTTT	CASSFGRSDTTDTQYF	NA	TRBV5-1	TRBJ2-3	NA
TGTGCCAGCAGACCTATGGGGACAGGGGGTAGCGGGAGGGCCGGAAACATTCAGTACTTC	CASRPMGTGGSGRAGNIQYF	NA	TRBV28	TRBJ2-4	NA
TGTGCCAGCAGCTTACTAGGCGGGAGACCCTACGAGCAGTACTTC	CASSLLGGRPYEQYF	TRBD2	TRBV7-2	TRBJ2-7	NA
TGTGCCAGCAGCGTAGGGCGCACAGATACGCAGTATTTT	CASSVGRTDTQYF	NA	TRBV9	TRBJ2-3	NA
TGTGCCAGCAGTCACGAGACAGGGGGTATCAAGCCCCAGCATTTT	CASSHETGGIKPQHF	TRBD1	TRBV6-5	TRBJ1-5	NA
TGTGCCAGCACGTACAGGGGCGCTCCTGCTAACTATGGCTACACCTTC	CASTYRGAPANYGYTF	TRBD1	TRBV28	TRBJ1-2	NA
TGTGCCAGCAGTAAACAGAGCTCTGGAAACACCATATATTTT	CASSKQSSGNTIYF	NA	TRBV11-2	TRBJ1-3	NA
TGTGCCAGCAGCTTAATTAGCGGACACCACAATTCACCCCTCCACTTT	CASSLISGHHNSPLHF	NA	TRBV11-1	TRBJ1-6	NA
TGTGCCAGCAGCTTAGAGGCAGGGGGCCCCAATGAGCAGTTCTTC	CASSLEAGGPNEQFF	TRBD1	TRBV11-3	TRBJ2-1	NA
TGTGCCAGCAGCTTAGGGGGTTCTGACTATGGCTACACCTTC	CASSLGGSDYGYTF	NA	TRBV7-9	TRBJ1-2	once
TGTGCCAGCAGTGAAAACAGTGAAGAGACCCAGTACTTC	CASSENSEETQYF	NA	TRBV2	TRBJ2-5	NA
TGTGCCAGCAGGCGGGACAGGGGGTTGAACACTGAAGCTTTCTTT	CASRRDRGLNTEAFF	TRBD1	TRBV28	TRBJ1-1	NA
TGTGCCAGCAGTGAGTGGGGGACGAATGAAAAACTGTTTTTT	CASSEWGTNEKLFF	NA	TRBV6-1	TRBJ1-4	NA
TGTGCCAGCAGCGCACCGAACACTGAAGCTTTCTTT	CASSAPNTEAFF	NA	TRBV2	TRBJ1-1	NA
TGTGCCAGCAGTCTAGGGCCTAATCAGCCCCAGCATTTT	CASSLGPNQPQHF	NA	TRBV7-2	TRBJ1-5	NA
TGTGCCAGCAGCCCTACTTGGTCCACAGGTTTTACTGAAGCTTTCTTT	CASSPTWSTGFTEAFF	NA	TRBV6-2/TRBV6-3	TRBJ1-1	NA
TGTGCCAGCAGTCCCCGGGCGGGGGGCACCGGGGAGCTGTTTTTT	CASSPRAGGTGELFF	TRBD2	TRBV27	TRBJ2-2	NA
TGTGCCACCAGTGACCCCGGACTAGTTTCCTACAATGAGCAGTTCTTC	CATSDPGLVSYNEQFF	TRBD2	TRBV24-1	TRBJ2-1	NA
TGCGCCAGCAGCCAAGATCCTAGCGGGAGGGAACATACGCAGTATTTT	CASSQDPSGREHTQYF	TRBD2	TRBV4-1	TRBJ2-3	once
TGTGCCAGCAGCCAAGAAGGGGGGACCTCCTGGCTCCTCCACTTT	CASSQEGGTSWLLHF	NA	TRBV14	TRBJ1-6	NA
TGTGCCTGCCGGAGGGACATTTCCTACGAGCAGTACTTC	CACRRDISYEQYF	NA	TRBV5-4	TRBJ2-7	NA
TGTGCCAGTAGTATACAAACAGGCCTCGGCTCTGGAAACACCATATATTTT	CASSIQTGLGSGNTIYF	NA	TRBV19	TRBJ1-3	NA
TGTGCCAGCAGATCACAGCTGAGCACAGATACGCAGTATTTT	CASRSQLSTDTQYF	NA	TRBV13	TRBJ2-3	NA
TGTGCCTGGAATTGTGGGACACCCAAAAAAAACTTTTGTCAGCGTAATCAGCCCCAGCATTTT	CAWNCGTPKKNFCQRNQPQHF	NA	TRBV30	TRBJ1-5	NA
TGTGCCAGCAGCTTAGCGGGTCCCGGGTTTGCTGAAAAACTGTTTTTT	CASSLAGPGFAEKLFF	NA	TRBV7-2	TRBJ1-4	few
TGTGCCAGCATTTTAATGGGGGGCCCCGGGGAGCTGTTTTTT	CASILMGGPGELFF	NA	TRBV2	TRBJ2-2	NA
TGTGCCAGCACCGCAGGGTGGGTTGAGAACACTGAAGCTTTCTTT	CASTAGWVENTEAFF	NA	TRBV19	TRBJ1-1	NA
TGCAGCGTTGAAGTAGAGGGGACAGGGTTGTACGAGCAGTACTTC	CSVEVEGTGLYEQYF	TRBD1	TRBV29-1	TRBJ2-7	NA
TGCGCCAGCAGCTTAGGACAGCCCCAAGAGACCCAGTACTTC	CASSLGQPQETQYF	NA	TRBV5-1	TRBJ2-5	NA
TGTGCCAGCAGCCAGACAGGGGGCGGTTCACCCCTCCACTTT	CASSQTGGGSPLHF	TRBD1	TRBV7-9	TRBJ1-6	NA
TGTGCCAGCAGCCGGGACAGGGTTAATACGCAGTATTTT	CASSRDRVNTQYF	TRBD1	TRBV7-6	TRBJ2-3	NA
TGCGCCAGCAGCTTGGCCCCCGACGAGAGGCTGTTTTTT	CASSLAPDERLFF	NA	TRBV5-1	TRBJ1-4	NA
TGTGCCAGCAGCCCCGGGCGGGGTGAAAAACTGTTTTTT	CASSPGRGEKLFF	NA	TRBV7-2	TRBJ1-4	NA
TGTGCCAGCAGCTCCGGACAGGGCAGGGGCTACGAGCAGTACTTC	CASSSGQGRGYEQYF	TRBD1	TRBV5-6	TRBJ2-7	NA
TGTGCCAGCAGTTCCCAGGGGGATTTTGGCTACACCTTC	CASSSQGDFGYTF	TRBD1	TRBV28	TRBJ1-2	NA
TGCGCCAGCAGCTGGTTCACGGATCGGGGCGGGGAGCTGTTTTTT	CASSWFTDRGGELFF	NA	TRBV5-1	TRBJ2-2	NA
TGTGCCAGCAAAGAGGGACAGGACACCGGGGAGCTGTTTTTT	CASKEGQDTGELFF	TRBD1	TRBV28	TRBJ2-2	NA
TGTGCCAGCAGTAAAATAACACAACAGCCCCAGCATTTT	CASSKITQQPQHF	NA	TRBV6-5	TRBJ1-5	NA
TGTGCCAGCAGCTTGGGCTCGAGGGAGCTGTTTTTT	CASSLGSRELFF	NA	TRBV5-6	TRBJ2-2	NA
TGTGCCAGTACCGCAGGGATAGGATCACCCCTCCACTTT	CASTAGIGSPLHF	NA	TRBV19	TRBJ1-6	NA
TGTGCCAGCAGCTTAGACTCCTACGAGCAGTACTTC	CASSLDSYEQYF	NA	TRBV3-1/TRBV3-2	TRBJ2-7	NA
TGCGCCAGCAGTGTGGGCTGGAGTGAAGCTTTCTTT	CASSVGWSEAFF	NA	TRBV10-2	TRBJ1-1	NA
TGTGCCAGCAGTGAAGGGATTTTAGCGACCCAGCCCCAGCATTTT	CASSEGILATQPQHF	NA	TRBV2	TRBJ1-5	NA
TGTGCCAGCAGAGGCCGTTGGGGGGCGGGGAGCACAGATACGCAGTATTTT	CASRGRWGAGSTDTQYF	NA	TRBV27	TRBJ2-3	NA
TGTGCCAGCAGCGACAGGACAGGCAATCAGCCCCAGCATTTT	CASSDRTGNQPQHF	NA	TRBV5-6	TRBJ1-5	NA
TGTGCCAGCAGCTTGGAGGTGGCCTACGAGCAGTACTTC	CASSLEVAYEQYF	NA	TRBV5-4	TRBJ2-7	NA
TGTGCCAGTAGTATAGGGAGTGCAGATACGCAGTATTTT	CASSIGSADTQYF	NA	TRBV19	TRBJ2-3	NA
TGTGCCAGTAGTATCCGGGAGTGGTCCTACAATGAGCAGTTCTTC	CASSIREWSYNEQFF	NA	TRBV19	TRBJ2-1	NA
TGTGCCAGCAAGGCAGCTAGCGGGGCTGGGTACGAGCAGTACTTC	CASKAASGAGYEQYF	TRBD2	TRBV2	TRBJ2-7	NA
TGTGCCAGTACCCCAGGGGGTCTCCAAGAGACCCAGTACTTC	CASTPGGLQETQYF	TRBD1	TRBV19	TRBJ2-5	NA
TGTGCCAGCAGTCCGTCACAGGGTAGGTCTGGGGCCAACGTCCTGACTTTC	CASSPSQGRSGANVLTF	NA	TRBV28	TRBJ2-6	NA
TGTGCCAGCAGCCAAGGTCCGGGACAGGGGTATGGCTACACCTTC	CASSQGPGQGYGYTF	TRBD1	TRBV3-1/TRBV3-2	TRBJ1-2	NA
TGTGCCAGCAGCCGGGACAGCGGGGGCTACACCTTC	CASSRDSGGYTF	TRBD1	TRBV7-9	TRBJ1-2	NA
TGTGCCACCAGGAGACTAGGAGCACGGAGTTCCTACGAGCAGTACTTC	CATRRLGARSSYEQYF	NA	TRBV15	TRBJ2-7	NA